This T cell receptor beta chain was identified in a study of T-cell reconstitution after alpha-beta-depleted transplantation in children. Germline loops: CDR1 LGHNA, CDR2 YSLEER. CDR3 size: 16 residues. Trimming took 0 bases from V and 0 from J, leaving 9 bases between them. A note on this clonotype: Its antigen remains unknown.

For TCRbeta, the library was prepared with unique molecular identifiers. TCRdb reanalysed the PCR reads using MiXCR and keeps one entry per CDR3 protein. The sample consists of 330,000 or so distinct CDR3 sequences, about 7.3% of them appearing once. General observations from the study: T-cell counts and diversity were attributed mostly to newly produced T cells one year after transplant.

The chain employs TRBV4-3 and TRBJ1-3; no reliable D call. The TCR comes from a female patient aged 2-9 years who had a stem cell transplant for Fanconi anemia, so the T cells may come from the graft donor. The input for sequencing was peripheral blood, taken 360 days after TCRalphabeta/CD19-depleted stem cell transplant. CDR3: CASSQDWEFSGNTIYF. Written as DNA, the CDR3 is TGCGCCAGCAGCCAAGATTGGGAGTTCTCTGGAAACACCATATATTTT.